This T cell receptor beta chain was found in a study of post-analysis software for immune sequencing data. Study-wide points: Comparison of patients with controls showed five TRBV segments more frequent in patients, TRBV5-6, TRBV5-1 and TRBV20-1 among them. Controls significantly exceeded multiple sclerosis patients in normalized Chao1 diversity. Samples sharing a preparation batch grouped tightly together when assessed by F measure.

Germline CDR1 DFQATT, CDR2 SNEGSKA (reference sequence). The CDR3 is 15 amino acids. V lost 6 bases and J 7 bases, leaving 22 bases between the germline ends. Unique-molecular-identifier-tagged TCR beta cDNA libraries were used. The yield from roughly 1 to 10 million T cells was roughly 500,000 cDNA molecules in total. TCRdb re-called the PCR reads with MiXCR, one entry per CDR3 protein. The sample lists about 200,000 distinct CDR3 sequences; approximately 28% were seen once. This clonotype was counted many times. Its matching antigen is unknown. This receptor was obtained from a girl aged 2-17 years with multiple sclerosis. The sample comprised blood. This rearrangement joins TRBV20-1 to TRBJ2-1; a possible D gene is TRBD2 (5 bases). Written as DNA, the CDR3 is TGCAGTGCCCTCGGCCCTAGGGCGGGTACTAATGAGCAGTTCTTC. Its protein is CSALGPRAGTNEQFF.